These 2 T cell receptor beta chains share one sample of origin, sequenced in a study of cytomegalovirus exposure and HLA in healthy donors. The PCR was carried out with 60 Vbeta primers and 13 Jbeta primers. This table comes from immunoSEQ multiplex PCR, and its TCRdb copy is limited to in-frame clones, with some not included. The sample holds roughly 200,000 clones, over 75% seen once. The sample consisted of PBMCs. These receptor sequences come from a woman aged 45-65 years in good health and CMV-seronegative.

J is TRBJ1-1 and V is TRBV29-1; 7 nucleotides line up with TRBD1. The CDR3 is 14 amino acids. The ends lost 1 base at V and 10 bases at J; junction bases unmatched: 12. Germline CDR1 and CDR2: SQVTM and ANQGSEA. The CDR3 sequence is CSVEGLQGLGGAFF. CDR3 coding DNA: TGCAGCGTTGAAGGCCTACAGGGGCTTGGGGGAGCTTTCTTT.

This sequence joins TRBV11-2 and TRBJ2-7; TRBD1 matches at 8 bases. The CDR3 consists of 14 residues. J lost 1 base, V lost 4 bases, and 3 bases had no gene match. Germline V CDR1 and CDR2: SGHAT, FQNNGV. The CDR3 region is CASSSRDRSYEQYF. DNA for the CDR3: TGTGCCAGCAGCTCCCGGGACAGGTCCTACGAGCAGTACTTC.